Listed below are T cell receptor beta chains from one sample, sequenced in a study of blood T cell repertoires in COVID-19. TCRdb's table, derived via immunoSEQ multiplex PCR, lists solely in-frame clones and lacks some. The profile shows approximately 670,000 clones, 80% to 90% of them singletons. The sequenced material came from peripheral blood. Receptors were obtained from a young woman with acute or convalescent COVID-19. Each CDR3 is given with its conserved first and last residue. The order of the fields is J gene, V gene, clone size, D gene, CDR3 protein, CDR3 DNA. The D gene is left open where the match is weak. Rows give clone size only sometimes, using once, few, many, or a class for an expanded clone.

>TRBJ2-7|TRBV21-1|NA|NA
CASSNDRPYEQYF
TGTGCCAGCAGCAATGACAGGCCCTACGAGCAGTACTTC
>TRBJ1-1|TRBV4-3|NA|TRBD1
CASSHPGQMNTEAFF
TGCGCCAGCAGCCACCCGGGACAGATGAACACTGAAGCTTTCTTT
>TRBJ2-3|TRBV2|NA|NA
CASRRVPVGTDTQYF
TGTGCCAGCAGGCGGGTTCCTGTCGGCACAGATACGCAGTATTTT
>TRBJ1-4|TRBV3-1/TRBV3-2|NA|NA
CASSQDILGHREKLFF
TGTGCCAGCAGCCAAGATATTTTGGGACATAGGGAAAAACTGTTTTTT
>TRBJ1-1|TRBV28|NA|NA
CASSTGRGNTEAFF
TGTGCCAGCAGTACAGGGAGGGGGAACACTGAAGCTTTCTTT
>TRBJ2-7|TRBV5-1|NA|TRBD2
CASYRDYSREQYF
TGCGCCAGCTACCGGGACTATTCACGGGAGCAGTACTTC
>TRBJ1-5|TRBV6-2/TRBV6-3|NA|NA
CASSQESSQAPNQPQHF
TGTGCCAGCAGTCAAGAGTCCTCCCAGGCACCTAATCAGCCCCAGCATTTT
>TRBJ2-3|TRBV2|NA|TRBD1
CASRATGQGRPSTDTQYF
TGTGCCAGCAGAGCCACGGGACAGGGCCGTCCGAGCACAGATACGCAGTATTTT
>TRBJ1-1|TRBV6-1|NA|NA
CASSEIVNTEAFF
TGTGCCAGCAGTGAAATAGTGAACACTGAAGCTTTCTTT
>TRBJ2-1|TRBV7-6|NA|NA
CASSLNPSGHEQFF
TGTGCCAGCAGCTTAAACCCCAGTGGGCATGAGCAGTTCTTC
>TRBJ1-4|TRBV13|once|NA
CASSLGREKLFF
TGTGCCAGCAGCTTAGGGCGGGAAAAACTGTTTTTT
>TRBJ1-2|TRBV5-4|NA|NA
CASSLVGGIGYTF
TGTGCCAGCAGCTTGGTCGGCGGGATAGGCTACACCTTC
>TRBJ2-2|TRBV7-9|few|NA
CASSLASTGELFF
TGTGCCAGCAGCTTGGCCTCAACCGGGGAGCTGTTTTTT
>TRBJ2-2|TRBV11-3|NA|NA
CASSLDASFGELFF
TGTGCCAGCAGCTTAGATGCGAGTTTCGGGGAGCTGTTTTTT
>TRBJ1-6|TRBV7-9|NA|NA
CASSSRGAGSPLHF
TGTGCCAGCAGCTCCCGGGGGGCCGGGTCACCCCTCCACTTT
>TRBJ2-7|TRBV10-1|NA|TRBD2
CASSGSGRSSYEQYF
TGCGCCAGCAGTGGAAGCGGGAGGAGCTCCTACGAGCAGTACTTC
>TRBJ2-3|TRBV24-1|NA|TRBD2
CATASGGSTDTQYF
TGTGCCACCGCTAGCGGGGGGAGCACAGATACGCAGTATTTT
>TRBJ1-5|TRBV5-6|once|NA
CASSSTLDQPQHF
TGTGCCAGCAGCTCGACACTCGATCAGCCCCAGCATTTT
>TRBJ1-3|TRBV30|NA|NA
CAWSRELSGNTIYF
TGTGCCTGGAGTCGGGAGCTATCTGGAAACACCATATATTTT
>TRBJ2-2|TRBV13|NA|TRBD2
CASSRGYTSGATGELFF
TGTGCCAGCAGCCGAGGATATACTAGCGGAGCCACCGGGGAGCTGTTTTTT
>TRBJ1-2|TRBV11-2|NA|NA
CASSLTLPGGAFNYGYTF
TGTGCCAGCAGCTTAACCCTTCCTGGGGGGGCGTTTAACTATGGCTACACCTTC
>TRBJ1-6|TRBV5-1|NA|NA
CASSSQGGQDNSPLHF
TGCGCCAGCAGCTCCCAGGGAGGGCAGGATAATTCACCCCTCCACTTT